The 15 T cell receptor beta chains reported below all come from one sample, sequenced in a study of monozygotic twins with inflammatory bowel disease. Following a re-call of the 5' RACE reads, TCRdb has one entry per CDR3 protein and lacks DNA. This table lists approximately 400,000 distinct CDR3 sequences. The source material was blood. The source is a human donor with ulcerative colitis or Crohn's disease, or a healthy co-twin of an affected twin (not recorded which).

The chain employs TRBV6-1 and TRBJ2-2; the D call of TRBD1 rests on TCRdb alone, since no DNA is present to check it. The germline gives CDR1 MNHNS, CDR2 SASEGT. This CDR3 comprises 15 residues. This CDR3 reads CASVGRGPDTGELFF.

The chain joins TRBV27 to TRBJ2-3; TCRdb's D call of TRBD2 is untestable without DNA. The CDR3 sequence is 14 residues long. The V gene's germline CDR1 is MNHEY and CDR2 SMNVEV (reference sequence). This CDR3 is CASRRDYSTDTQYF.

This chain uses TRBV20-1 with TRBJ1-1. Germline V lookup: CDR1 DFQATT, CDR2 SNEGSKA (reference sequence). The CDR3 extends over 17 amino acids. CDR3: CRGKEQGGFGMNTEAFF.

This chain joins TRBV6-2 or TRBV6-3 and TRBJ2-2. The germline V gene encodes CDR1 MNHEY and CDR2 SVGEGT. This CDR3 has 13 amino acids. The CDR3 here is CASRGLNTGELFF.

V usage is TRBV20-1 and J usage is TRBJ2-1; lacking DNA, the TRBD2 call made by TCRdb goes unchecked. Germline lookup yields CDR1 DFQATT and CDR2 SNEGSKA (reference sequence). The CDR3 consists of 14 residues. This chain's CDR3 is CSANSGSSYNEQFF.

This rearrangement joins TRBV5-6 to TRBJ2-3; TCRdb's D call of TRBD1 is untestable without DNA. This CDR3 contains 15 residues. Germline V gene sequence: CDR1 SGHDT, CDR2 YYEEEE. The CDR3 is CASSPWTGGRDTQYF.

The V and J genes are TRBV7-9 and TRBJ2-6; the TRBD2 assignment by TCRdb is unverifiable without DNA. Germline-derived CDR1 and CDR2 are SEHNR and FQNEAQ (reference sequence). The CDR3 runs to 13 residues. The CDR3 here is CAVKRSGANVLTF.

The CDR3 region is CASSFLVGRNTEAFF. This sequence joins TRBV27 and TRBJ1-1. The CDR3 runs to 15 residues. Germline loops: CDR1 MNHEY, CDR2 SMNVEV (reference sequence).

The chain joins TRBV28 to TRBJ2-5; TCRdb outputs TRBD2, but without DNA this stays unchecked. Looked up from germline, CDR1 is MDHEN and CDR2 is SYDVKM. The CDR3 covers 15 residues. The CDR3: CASTPTSGRAETQYF.

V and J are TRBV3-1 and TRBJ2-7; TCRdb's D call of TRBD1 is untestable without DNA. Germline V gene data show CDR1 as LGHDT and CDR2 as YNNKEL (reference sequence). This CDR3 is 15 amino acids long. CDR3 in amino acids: CASRHARQGTYEQYF.

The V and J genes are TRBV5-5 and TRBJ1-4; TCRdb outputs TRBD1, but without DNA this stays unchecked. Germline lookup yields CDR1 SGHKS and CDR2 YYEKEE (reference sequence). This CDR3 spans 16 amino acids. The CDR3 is CASSLEGNQGKSKLFF.

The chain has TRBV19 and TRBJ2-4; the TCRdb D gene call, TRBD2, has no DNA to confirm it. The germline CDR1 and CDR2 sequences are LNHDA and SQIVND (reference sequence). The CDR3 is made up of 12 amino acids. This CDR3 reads CASSQTSWGQYF. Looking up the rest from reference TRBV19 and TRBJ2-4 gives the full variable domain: DGGITQSPKYLFRKEGQNVTLSCEQNLNHDAMYWYRQDPGQGLRLIYYSQIVNDFQKGDIAEGYSVSREKKESFPLTVTSAQKNPTAFYLCASSQTSWGQYFGAGTRLSVL.

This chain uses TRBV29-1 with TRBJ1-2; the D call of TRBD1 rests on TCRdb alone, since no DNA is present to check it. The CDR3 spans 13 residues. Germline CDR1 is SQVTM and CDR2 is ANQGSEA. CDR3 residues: CSVLRQADYGYTF.

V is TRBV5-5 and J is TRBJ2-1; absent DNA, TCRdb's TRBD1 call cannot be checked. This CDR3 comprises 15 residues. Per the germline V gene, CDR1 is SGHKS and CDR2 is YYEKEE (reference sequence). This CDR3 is CASSLVWPGGDEQFF. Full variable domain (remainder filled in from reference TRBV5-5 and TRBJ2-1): DAGVTQSPTHLIKTRGQQVTLRCSPISGHKSVSWYQQVLGQGPQFIFQYYEKEERGRGNFPDRFSARQFPNYSSELNVNALLLGDSALYLCASSLVWPGGDEQFFGPGTRLTVL.

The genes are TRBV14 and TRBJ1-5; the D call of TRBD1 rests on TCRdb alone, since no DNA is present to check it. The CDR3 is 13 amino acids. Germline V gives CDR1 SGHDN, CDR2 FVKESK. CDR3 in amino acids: CASSQGGAQPQHF.